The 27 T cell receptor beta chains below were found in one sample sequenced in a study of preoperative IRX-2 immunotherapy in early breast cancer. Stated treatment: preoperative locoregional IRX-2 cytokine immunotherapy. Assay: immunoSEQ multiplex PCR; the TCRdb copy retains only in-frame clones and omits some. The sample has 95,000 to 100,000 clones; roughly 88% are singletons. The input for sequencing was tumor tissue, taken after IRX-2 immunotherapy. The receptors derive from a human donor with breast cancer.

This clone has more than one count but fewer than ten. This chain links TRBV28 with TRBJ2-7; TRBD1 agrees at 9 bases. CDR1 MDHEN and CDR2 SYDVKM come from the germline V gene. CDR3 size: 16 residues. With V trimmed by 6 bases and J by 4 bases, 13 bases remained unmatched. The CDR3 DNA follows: TGTGCCAGCAGCCCCATCCTACAGGGGGCGGGATACGAGCAGTACTTC. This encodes CASSPILQGAGYEQYF.

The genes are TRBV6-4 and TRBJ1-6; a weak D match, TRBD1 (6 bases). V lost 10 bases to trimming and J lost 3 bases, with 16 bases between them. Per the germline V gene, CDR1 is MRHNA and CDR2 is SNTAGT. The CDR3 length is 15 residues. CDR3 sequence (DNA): TGTGCCACCACCGAAGGACAGCTCTATAATTCACCCCTCCACTTT. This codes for CATTEGQLYNSPLHF.

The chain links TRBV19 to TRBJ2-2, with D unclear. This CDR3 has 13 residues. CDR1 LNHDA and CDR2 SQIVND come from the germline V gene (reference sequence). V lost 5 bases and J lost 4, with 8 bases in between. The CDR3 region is CASSADPTGELFF. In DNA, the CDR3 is TGTGCCAGTAGTGCGGACCCCACCGGGGAGCTGTTTTTT.

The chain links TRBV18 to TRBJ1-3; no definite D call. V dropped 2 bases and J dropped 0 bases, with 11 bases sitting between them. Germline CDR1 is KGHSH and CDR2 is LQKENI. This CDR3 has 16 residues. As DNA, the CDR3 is TGTGCCAGCTCACCAGTACAACCTAGCTCTGGAAACACCATATATTTT. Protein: CASSPVQPSSGNTIYF.

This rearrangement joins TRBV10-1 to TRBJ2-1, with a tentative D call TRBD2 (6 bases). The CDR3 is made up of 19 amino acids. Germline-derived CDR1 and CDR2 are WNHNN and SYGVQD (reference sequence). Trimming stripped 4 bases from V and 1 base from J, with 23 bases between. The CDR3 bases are TGCGCCAGCAGTGTACTAGCCTCCCCTCTAGCAGGGTCCTACAATGAGCAGTTCTTC. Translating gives CASSVLASPLAGSYNEQFF.

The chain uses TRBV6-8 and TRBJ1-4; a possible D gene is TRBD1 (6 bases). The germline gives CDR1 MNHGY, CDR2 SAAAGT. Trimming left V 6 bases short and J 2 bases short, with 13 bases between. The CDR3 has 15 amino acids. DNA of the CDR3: TGTGCCAGCAGGTCTGGGGGGCTGACTAATGAAAAACTGTTTTTT. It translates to CASRSGGLTNEKLFF.

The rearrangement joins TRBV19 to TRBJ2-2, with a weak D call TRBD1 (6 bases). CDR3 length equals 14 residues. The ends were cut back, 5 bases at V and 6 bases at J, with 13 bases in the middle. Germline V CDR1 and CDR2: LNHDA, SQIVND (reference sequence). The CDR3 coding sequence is TGTGCCAGTAGTGAGGACAGACCGCCCGGGGAGCTGTTTTTT. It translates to CASSEDRPPGELFF.

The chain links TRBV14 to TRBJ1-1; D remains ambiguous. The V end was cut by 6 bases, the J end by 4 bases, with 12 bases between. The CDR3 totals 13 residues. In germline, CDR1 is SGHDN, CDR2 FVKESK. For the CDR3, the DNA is TGTGCCAGCAGTTCCGGGGTGGGCACTGAAGCTTTCTTT. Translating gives CASSSGVGTEAFF.

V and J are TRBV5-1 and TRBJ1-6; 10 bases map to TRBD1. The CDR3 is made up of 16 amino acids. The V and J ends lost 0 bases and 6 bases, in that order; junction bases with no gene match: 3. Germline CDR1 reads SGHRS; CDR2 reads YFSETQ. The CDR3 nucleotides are TGCGCCAGCAGCTTGGAGTGGACAGGGGGTAATTCACCCCTCCACTTT. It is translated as CASSLEWTGGNSPLHF.

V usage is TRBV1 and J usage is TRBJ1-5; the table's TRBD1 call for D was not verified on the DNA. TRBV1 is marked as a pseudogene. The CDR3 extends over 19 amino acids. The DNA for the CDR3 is TGCGCCAGCAGCCAAGCTGGCCTCCAAGTAAACCCAACAACTCAGCCCCAGCATTTT. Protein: CASSQAGLQVNPTTQPQHF.

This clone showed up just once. CDR3 sequence reads: CASTAGEGTGELFF. In DNA form, the CDR3 reads TGCGCCAGCACAGCGGGGGAGGGAACCGGGGAGCTGTTTTTT. The chain links TRBV10-1 to TRBJ2-2; TRBD2 agrees at 8 bases. Per the germline V gene, CDR1 is WNHNN and CDR2 is SYGVQD (reference sequence). The V and J ends lost 7 bases and 5 bases, in that order; junction bases with no gene match: 6. This CDR3 region has 14 residues.

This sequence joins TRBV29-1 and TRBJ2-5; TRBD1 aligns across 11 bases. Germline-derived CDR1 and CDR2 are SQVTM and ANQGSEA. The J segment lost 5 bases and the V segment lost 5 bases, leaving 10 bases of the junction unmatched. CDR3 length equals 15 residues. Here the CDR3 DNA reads TGCAGCGTTAAAATACGGACAGGGGGCCGTGAGACCCAGTACTTC. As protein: CSVKIRTGGRETQYF.

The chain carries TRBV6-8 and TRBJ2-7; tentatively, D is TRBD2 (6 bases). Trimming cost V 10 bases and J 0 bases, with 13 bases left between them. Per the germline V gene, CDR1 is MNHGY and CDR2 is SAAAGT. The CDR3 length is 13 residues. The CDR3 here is CAISGLSSYEQYF. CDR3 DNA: TGTGCCATTAGCGGCCTAAGCTCCTACGAGCAGTACTTC.

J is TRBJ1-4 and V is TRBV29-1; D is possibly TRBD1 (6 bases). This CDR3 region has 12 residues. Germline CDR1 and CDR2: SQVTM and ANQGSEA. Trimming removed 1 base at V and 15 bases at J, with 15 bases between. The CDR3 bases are TGCAGCGTTGAAGGGCAAGGGGGTACGGTGTTTTTT. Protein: CSVEGQGGTVFF.

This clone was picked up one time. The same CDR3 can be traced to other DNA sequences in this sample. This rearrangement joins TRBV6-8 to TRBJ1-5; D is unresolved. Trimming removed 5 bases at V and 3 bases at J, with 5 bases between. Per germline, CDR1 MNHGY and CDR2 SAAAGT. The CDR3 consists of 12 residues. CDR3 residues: CASSRDNQPQHF. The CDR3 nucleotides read TGTGCCAGCAGTCGGGACAATCAGCCCCAGCATTTT.

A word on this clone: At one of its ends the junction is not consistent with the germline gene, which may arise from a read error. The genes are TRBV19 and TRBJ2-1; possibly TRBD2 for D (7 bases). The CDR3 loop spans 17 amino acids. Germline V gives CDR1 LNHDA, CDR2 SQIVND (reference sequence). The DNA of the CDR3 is TGTGCCAGTAGTATACTCCAAGGGGGGGGCTCCCACAATGAGCAGTTCTTC. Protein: CASSILQGGGSHNEQFF.

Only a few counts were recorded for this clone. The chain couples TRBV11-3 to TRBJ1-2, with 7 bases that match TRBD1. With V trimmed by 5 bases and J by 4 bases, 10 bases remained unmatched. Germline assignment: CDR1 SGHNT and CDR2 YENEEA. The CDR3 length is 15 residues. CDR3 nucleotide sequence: TGTGCCAGCAGCCTAGGACAGGCCTCCACCTATGGCTACACCTTC. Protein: CASSLGQASTYGYTF.

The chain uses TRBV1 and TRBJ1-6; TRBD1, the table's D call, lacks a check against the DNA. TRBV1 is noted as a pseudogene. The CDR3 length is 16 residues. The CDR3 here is CASSQEGDRENSPLHF. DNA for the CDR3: TGCGCCAGCAGCCAGGAGGGAGACAGGGAAAATTCACCCCTCCACTTT.

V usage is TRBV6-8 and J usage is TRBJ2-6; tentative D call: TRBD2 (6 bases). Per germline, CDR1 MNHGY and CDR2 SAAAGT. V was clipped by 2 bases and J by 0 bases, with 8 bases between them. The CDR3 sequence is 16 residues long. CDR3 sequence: CASSYERASGANVLTF. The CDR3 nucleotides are TGTGCCAGCAGTTACGAGCGGGCCTCTGGGGCCAACGTCCTGACTTTC.

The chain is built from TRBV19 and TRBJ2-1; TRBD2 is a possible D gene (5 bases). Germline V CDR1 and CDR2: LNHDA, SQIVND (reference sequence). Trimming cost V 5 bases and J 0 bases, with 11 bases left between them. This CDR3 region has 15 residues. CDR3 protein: CASSHGLRSYNEQFF. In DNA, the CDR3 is TGTGCCAGTAGTCATGGACTCCGCTCCTACAATGAGCAGTTCTTC.

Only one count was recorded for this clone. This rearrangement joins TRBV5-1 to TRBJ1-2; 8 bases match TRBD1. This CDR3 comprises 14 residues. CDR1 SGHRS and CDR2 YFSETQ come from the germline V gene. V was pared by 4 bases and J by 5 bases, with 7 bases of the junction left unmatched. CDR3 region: CASSPATGEYGYTF. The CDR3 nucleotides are TGCGCCAGCAGCCCGGCGACAGGGGAATATGGCTACACCTTC. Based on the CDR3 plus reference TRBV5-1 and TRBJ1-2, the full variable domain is KAGVTQTPRYLIKTRGQQVTLSCSPISGHRSVSWYQQTPGQGLQFLFEYFSETQRNKGNFPGRFSGRQFSNSRSEMNVSTLELGDSALYLCASSPATGEYGYTFGSGTRLTVV.

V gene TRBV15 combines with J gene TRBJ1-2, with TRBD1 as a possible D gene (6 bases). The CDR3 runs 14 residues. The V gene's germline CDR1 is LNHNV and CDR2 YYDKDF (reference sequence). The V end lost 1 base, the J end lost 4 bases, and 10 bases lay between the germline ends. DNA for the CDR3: TGTGCCACCAGCAGAGTGGGGGCAGGCTATGGCTACACCTTC. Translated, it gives CATSRVGAGYGYTF.

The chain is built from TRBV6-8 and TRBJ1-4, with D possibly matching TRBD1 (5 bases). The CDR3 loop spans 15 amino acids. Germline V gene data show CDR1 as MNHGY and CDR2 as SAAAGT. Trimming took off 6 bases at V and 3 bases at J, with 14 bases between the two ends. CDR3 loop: CASSSLGLSNEKLFF. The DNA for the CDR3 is TGTGCCAGCAGCTCCTTGGGGCTTTCTAATGAAAAACTGTTTTTT.

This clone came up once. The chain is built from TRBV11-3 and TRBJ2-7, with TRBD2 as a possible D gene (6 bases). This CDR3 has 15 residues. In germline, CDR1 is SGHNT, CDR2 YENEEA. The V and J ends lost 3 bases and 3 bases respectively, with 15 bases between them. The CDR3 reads CASSFYPGSDYEQYF. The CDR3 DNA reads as TGTGCCAGCAGCTTTTATCCCGGGAGCGACTACGAGCAGTACTTC.

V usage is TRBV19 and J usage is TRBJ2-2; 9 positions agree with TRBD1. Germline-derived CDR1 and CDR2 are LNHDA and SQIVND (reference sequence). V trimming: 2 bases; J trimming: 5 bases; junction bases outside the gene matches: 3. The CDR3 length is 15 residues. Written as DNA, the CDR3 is TGTGCCAGTAGTATAACCGGGACAGGGACCGGGGAGCTGTTTTTT. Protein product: CASSITGTGTGELFF.

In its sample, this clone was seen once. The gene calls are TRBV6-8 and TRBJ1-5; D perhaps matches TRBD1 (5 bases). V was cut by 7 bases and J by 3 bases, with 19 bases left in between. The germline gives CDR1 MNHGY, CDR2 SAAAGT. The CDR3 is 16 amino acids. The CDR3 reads CASILAWGGTNQPQHF. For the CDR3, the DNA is TGTGCCAGCATCCTCGCGTGGGGGGGAACCAATCAGCCCCAGCATTTT.

The CDR3 loop reads CASSQQNEAFF. The CDR3 nucleotides are TGTGCCAGCAGCCAGCAAAATGAAGCTTTCTTT. The V call is TRBV6-4, the J call TRBJ1-1; D uncertain. V was trimmed by 6 bases and J by 7 bases, leaving 9 bases between them. The germline CDR1 and CDR2 sequences are MRHNA and SNTAGT. CDR3 length: 11 amino acids.